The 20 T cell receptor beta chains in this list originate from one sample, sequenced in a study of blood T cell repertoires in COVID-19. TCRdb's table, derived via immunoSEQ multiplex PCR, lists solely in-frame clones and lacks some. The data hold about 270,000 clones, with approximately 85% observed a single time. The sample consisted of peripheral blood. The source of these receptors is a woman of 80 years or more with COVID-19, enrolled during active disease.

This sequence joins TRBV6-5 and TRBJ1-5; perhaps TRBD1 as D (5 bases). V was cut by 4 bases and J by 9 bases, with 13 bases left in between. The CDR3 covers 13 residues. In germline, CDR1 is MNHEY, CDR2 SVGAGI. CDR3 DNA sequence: TGTGCCAGCAGTTCAGGGATATCGTGGCCCCAGCATTTT. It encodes CASSSGISWPQHF.

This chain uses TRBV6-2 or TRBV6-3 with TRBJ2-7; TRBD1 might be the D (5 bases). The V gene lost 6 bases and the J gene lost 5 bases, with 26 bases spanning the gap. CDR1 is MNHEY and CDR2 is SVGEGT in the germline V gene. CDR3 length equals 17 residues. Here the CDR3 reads CASSTSDQGILGHEQYF. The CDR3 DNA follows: TGTGCCAGCAGCACCTCAGACCAGGGTATCCTGGGGCACGAGCAGTACTTC.

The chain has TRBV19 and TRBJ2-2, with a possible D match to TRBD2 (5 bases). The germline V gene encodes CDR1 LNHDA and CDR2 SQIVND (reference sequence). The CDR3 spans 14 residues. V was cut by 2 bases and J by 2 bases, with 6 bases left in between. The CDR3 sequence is CASSIRENTGELFF. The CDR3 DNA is TGTGCCAGTAGTATACGGGAAAACACCGGGGAGCTGTTTTTT.

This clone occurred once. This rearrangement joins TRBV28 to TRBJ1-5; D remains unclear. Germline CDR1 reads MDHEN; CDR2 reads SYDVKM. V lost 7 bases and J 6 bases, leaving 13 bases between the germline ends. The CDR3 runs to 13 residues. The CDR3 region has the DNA TGTGCCAGCACCTCGGACTCGAGTCAGCCCCAGCATTTT. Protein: CASTSDSSQPQHF.

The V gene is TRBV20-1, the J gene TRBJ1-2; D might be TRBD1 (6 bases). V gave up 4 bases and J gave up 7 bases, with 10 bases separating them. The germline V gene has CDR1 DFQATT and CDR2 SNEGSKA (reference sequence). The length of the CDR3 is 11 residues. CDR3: CSATSRGGYTF. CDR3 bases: TGCAGTGCTACCTCCAGGGGTGGCTACACCTTC.

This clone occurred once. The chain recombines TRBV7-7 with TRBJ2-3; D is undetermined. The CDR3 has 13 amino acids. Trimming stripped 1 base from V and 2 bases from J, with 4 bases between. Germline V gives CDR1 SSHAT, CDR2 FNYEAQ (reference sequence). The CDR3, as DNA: TGTGCCAGCAGCTTAGACTACACAGATACGCAGTATTTT. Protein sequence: CASSLDYTDTQYF. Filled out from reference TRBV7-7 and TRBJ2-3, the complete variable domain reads GAGVSQSPRYKVTKRGQDVTLRCDPISSHATLYWYQQALGQGPEFLTYFNYEAQPDKSGLPSDRFSAERPEGSISTLTIQRTEQRDSAMYRCASSLDYTDTQYFGPGTRLTVL.

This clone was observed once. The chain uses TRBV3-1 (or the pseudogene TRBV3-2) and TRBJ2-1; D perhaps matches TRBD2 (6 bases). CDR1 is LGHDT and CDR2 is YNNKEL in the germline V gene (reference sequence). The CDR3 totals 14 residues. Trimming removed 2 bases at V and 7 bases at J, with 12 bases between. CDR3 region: CASSQLETRNEQFF. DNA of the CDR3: TGTGCCAGCAGCCAACTTGAGACTAGGAATGAGCAGTTCTTC.

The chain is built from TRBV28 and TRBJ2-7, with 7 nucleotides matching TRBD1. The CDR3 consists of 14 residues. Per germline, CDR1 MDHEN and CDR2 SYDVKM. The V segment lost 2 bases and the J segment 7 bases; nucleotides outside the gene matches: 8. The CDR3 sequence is CASSLSDRAQEQYF. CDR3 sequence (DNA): TGTGCCAGCAGTTTAAGTGACAGGGCTCAAGAGCAGTACTTC.

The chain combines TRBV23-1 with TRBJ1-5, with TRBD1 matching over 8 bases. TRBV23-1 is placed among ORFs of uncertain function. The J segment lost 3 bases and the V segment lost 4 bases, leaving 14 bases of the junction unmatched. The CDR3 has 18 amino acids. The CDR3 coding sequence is TGCGCCAGCAGTCCCAAACAGGGGGGGCAGGGAATCAATCAGCCCCAGCATTTT. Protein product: CASSPKQGGQGINQPQHF.

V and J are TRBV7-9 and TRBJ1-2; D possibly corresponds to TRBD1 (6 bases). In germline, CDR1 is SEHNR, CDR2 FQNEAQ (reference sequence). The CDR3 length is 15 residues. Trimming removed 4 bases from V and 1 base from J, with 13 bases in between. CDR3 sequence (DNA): TGTGCCAGCAGCTCGATGAAGGACAGTAACTATGGCTACACCTTC. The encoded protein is CASSSMKDSNYGYTF.

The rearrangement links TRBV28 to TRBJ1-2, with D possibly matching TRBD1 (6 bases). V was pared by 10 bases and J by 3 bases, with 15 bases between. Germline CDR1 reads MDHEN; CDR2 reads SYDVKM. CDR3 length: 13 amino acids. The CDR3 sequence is CATGTFLDYGYTF. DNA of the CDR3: TGTGCCACCGGGACATTCCTCGACTATGGCTACACCTTC.

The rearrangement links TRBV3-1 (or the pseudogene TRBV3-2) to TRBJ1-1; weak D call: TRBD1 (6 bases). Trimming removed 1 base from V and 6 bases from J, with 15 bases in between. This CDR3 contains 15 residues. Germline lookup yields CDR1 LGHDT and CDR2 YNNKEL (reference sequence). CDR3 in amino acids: CASSQGGQGFPEAFF. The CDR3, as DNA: TGTGCCAGCAGCCAAGGTGGTCAGGGGTTCCCTGAAGCTTTCTTT.

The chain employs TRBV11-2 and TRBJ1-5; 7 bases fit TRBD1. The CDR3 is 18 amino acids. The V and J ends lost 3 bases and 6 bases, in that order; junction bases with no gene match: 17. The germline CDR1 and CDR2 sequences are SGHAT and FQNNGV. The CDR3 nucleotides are TGTGCCAGCAGCTTCCCAAACCACAGGGGCGGTGGAGGTCAGCCCCAGCATTTT. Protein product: CASSFPNHRGGGGQPQHF.

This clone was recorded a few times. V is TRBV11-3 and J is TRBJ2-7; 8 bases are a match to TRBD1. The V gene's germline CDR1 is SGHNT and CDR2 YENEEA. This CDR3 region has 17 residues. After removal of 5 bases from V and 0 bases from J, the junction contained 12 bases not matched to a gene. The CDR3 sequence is CASSQRTGCFSSYEQYV. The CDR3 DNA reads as TGTGCCAGCAGCCAAAGGACAGGGTGCTTTAGCTCCTACGAGCAGTACGTC.

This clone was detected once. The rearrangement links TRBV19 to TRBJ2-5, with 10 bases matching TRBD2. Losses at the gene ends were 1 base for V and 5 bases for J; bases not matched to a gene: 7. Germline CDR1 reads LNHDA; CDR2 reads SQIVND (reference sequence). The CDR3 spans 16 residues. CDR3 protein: CASSIVVAGGLETQYF. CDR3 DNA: TGTGCCAGTAGTATAGTAGTAGCGGGGGGTTTGGAGACCCAGTACTTC.

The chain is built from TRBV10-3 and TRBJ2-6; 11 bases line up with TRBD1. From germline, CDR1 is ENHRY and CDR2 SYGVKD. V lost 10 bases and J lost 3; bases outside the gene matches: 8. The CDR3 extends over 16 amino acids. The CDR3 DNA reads TGTGCCACGGGGACAGGGGGGCAGCGTGGGGCCAACGTCCTGACTTTC. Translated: CATGTGGQRGANVLTF.

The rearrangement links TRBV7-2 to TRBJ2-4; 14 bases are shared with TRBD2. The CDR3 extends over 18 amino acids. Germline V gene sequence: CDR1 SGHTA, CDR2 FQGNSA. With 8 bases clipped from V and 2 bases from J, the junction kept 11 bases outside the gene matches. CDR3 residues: CASRGLGLAGETKNIQYF. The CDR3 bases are TGTGCCAGCCGCGGATTGGGACTAGCGGGGGAGACCAAAAACATTCAGTACTTC.

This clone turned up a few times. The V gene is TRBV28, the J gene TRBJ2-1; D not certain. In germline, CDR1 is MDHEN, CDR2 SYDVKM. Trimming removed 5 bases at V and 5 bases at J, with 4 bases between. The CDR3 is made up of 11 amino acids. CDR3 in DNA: TGTGCCAGCAGTCCTCACAATGAGCAGTTCTTC. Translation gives CASSPHNEQFF.

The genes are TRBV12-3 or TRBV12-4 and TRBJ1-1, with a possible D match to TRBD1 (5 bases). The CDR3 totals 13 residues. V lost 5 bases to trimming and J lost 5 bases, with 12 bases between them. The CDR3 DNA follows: TGTGCCAGCAGTATGGGGGGGGAAACTGAAGCTTTCTTT. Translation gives CASSMGGETEAFF.

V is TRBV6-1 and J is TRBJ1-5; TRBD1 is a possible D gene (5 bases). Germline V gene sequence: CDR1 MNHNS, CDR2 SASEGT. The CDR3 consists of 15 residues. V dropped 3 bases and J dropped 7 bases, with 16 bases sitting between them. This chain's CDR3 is CASSDLRVKWQPQHF. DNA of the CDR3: TGTGCCAGCAGTGACCTCAGGGTTAAATGGCAGCCCCAGCATTTT.